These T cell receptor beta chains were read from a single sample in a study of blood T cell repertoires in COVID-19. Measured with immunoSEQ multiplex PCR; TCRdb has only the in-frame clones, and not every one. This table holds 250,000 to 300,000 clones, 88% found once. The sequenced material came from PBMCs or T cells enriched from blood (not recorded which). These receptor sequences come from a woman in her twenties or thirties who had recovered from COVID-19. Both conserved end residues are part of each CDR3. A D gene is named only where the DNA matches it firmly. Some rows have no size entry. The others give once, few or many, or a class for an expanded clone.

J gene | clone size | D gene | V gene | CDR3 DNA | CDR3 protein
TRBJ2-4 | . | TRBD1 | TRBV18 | TGTGCCAGCTCACCACCGGGACAGGGGGCCAAAAACATTCAGTACTTC | CASSPPGQGAKNIQYF
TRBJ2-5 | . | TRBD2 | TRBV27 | TGTGCCAGCAGCCGGACTAGCTACCAAGAGACCCAGTACTTC | CASSRTSYQETQYF
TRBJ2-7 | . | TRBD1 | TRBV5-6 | TGTGCCAGCAGCTTGTACGGGACAGTAATATACGAGCAGTACTTC | CASSLYGTVIYEQYF
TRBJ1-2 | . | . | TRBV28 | TGTGCCAGCAGTTACCTCCGGACAGAGTTTAACTATGGCTACACCTTC | CASSYLRTEFNYGYTF
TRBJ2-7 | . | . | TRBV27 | TGTGCCAGCAGTTACGCGGGACAGAGATACGAGCAGTACTTC | CASSYAGQRYEQYF
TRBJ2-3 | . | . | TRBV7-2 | TGTGCCAGCAGCTTAGGAGCTTTCGCGTCAGATACGCAGTATTTT | CASSLGAFASDTQYF
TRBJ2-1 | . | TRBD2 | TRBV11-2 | TGTGCCAGCAGCGAAGGGATAGCGGGGTATGAGCAGTTCTTC | CASSEGIAGYEQFF
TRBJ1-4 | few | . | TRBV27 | TGTGCCAGCAGTCCTTATGGGCCCAGGTCTAATGAAAAACTGTTTTTT | CASSPYGPRSNEKLFF
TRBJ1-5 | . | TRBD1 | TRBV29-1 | TGCAGCGGAGACAGGGGATATAGCAATCAGCCCCAGCATTTT | CSGDRGYSNQPQHF
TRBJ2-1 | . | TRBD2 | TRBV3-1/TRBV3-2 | TGTGCCAGCAGCCATCTAGCGGGAGTAAGGTATGAGCAGTTCTTC | CASSHLAGVRYEQFF
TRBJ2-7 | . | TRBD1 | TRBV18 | TGTGCCAGCTCACCGGACAGGTCCAGAGGGTACGAGCAGTACTTC | CASSPDRSRGYEQYF
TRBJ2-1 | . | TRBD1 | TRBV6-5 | TGTGCCAGCAGCCTGACAGGGGGCTCCTACAATGAGCAGTTCTTC | CASSLTGGSYNEQFF
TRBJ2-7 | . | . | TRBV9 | TGTGCCAGCAGCGTTAACTCGCGGCTCTCCTACGAGCAGTACTTC | CASSVNSRLSYEQYF
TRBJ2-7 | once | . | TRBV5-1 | TGCGCCAGCGCGGGGGCCGACGAGCAGTACTTC | CASAGADEQYF
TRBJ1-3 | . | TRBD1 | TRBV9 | TGTGCCAGCAGCCCGGGGACAGTAACTGGAAACACCATATATTTT | CASSPGTVTGNTIYF
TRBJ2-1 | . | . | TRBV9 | TGTGCCAGCAGCGAGGAGCCAGCCCGGGGGGCGAGGGGGTTCTTC | CASSEEPARGARGFF
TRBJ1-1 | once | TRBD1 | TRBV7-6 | TGTGCCAGCAGCTTAGGATATTCAGGGGGGAGCAACACTGAAGCTTTCTTT | CASSLGYSGGSNTEAFF